This T cell receptor (beta chain) was found in a study of T cell responses to AZD1222 COVID-19 vaccine. Study-level points and caveats: With two AZD1222 doses given, Spike-specific TCR breadth and depth both rose. The donors showed a predominance of white British ancestry and of females, with possible underestimation of clonal diversity.

The length of the CDR3 is 16 residues. J lost 4 bases, V lost 4 bases, and 12 bases had no gene match. Germline V gene sequence: CDR1 SGHAT, CDR2 FQNNGV. In the case of this clone: What it binds is not known.

Some clones are missing from TCRdb's copy, which holds only in-frame ones; the method was immunoSEQ multiplex PCR. The table has 150,000 or so clones, 91% seen once. The sequencing here drew on peripheral blood, taken 28 days after the second AZD1222 dose. This TCR was recovered from an adult who received the AZD1222 COVID-19 vaccine. The chain uses TRBV11-2 and TRBJ1-2, with 7 bases fitting TRBD1. This CDR3 is CASSSNRGAPSYGYTF. CDR3 coding DNA: TGTGCCAGCAGCTCAAACAGGGGCGCACCCTCCTATGGCTACACCTTC.